A single sample is the source of the 24 T cell receptor beta chains below, sequenced in a study of cytomegalovirus exposure and HLA in healthy donors. Amplification used 60 Vbeta primers and 13 Jbeta primers. Profiled with immunoSEQ multiplex PCR; TCRdb holds only in-frame clones, not every one. The sample yields roughly 200,000 clones, about 80% seen once. Sequencing used PBMCs. The receptors originated from a woman between 40 and 50 years old in good health and CMV-seronegative.

The genes are TRBV7-9 and TRBJ1-1, with 8 nucleotides matching TRBD1. Germline CDR1 SEHNR, CDR2 FQNEAQ (reference sequence). The V segment lost 2 bases and the J segment 4 bases; nucleotides outside the gene matches: 6. The CDR3 loop spans 15 amino acids. The DNA of the CDR3 is TGTGCCAGCAGCTTAACAGGGGGTGGGAGCACTGAAGCTTTCTTT. It encodes CASSLTGGGSTEAFF.

CDR3 nucleotide sequence: TGCGCCAGCAGCCAAGTCGGGAAGAGCTCCTACAATGAGCAGTTCTTC. Amino acids: CASSQVGKSSYNEQFF. The V call is TRBV4-1, the J call TRBJ2-1, with D perhaps TRBD2 (5 bases). Germline V gene lookup returns CDR1 MGHRA and CDR2 YSYEKL. Trimming cost V 1 base and J 0 bases, with 10 bases left between them. This CDR3 has 16 amino acids.

This chain joins TRBV5-8 and TRBJ2-5, with no clear D. The germline V and J ends were trimmed by 1 base and 2 bases, with 12 bases remaining between them. CDR1 SGHTS and CDR2 YDEGEE come from the germline V gene. The CDR3 extends over 15 amino acids. The chain's CDR3 is CASSLSHSRQETQYF. In DNA form, the CDR3 reads TGTGCCAGCAGCTTGTCCCACAGCCGGCAAGAGACCCAGTACTTC.

The chain joins TRBV30 to TRBJ1-6; 11 bases map to TRBD1. Germline V lookup: CDR1 GTSNPN, CDR2 SVGIG (reference sequence). Unmatched junction bases numbered 6, after V lost 4 bases and J lost 7 bases. The CDR3 spans 15 residues. Here the CDR3 reads CAWTPDRGQNSPLHF. The DNA of the CDR3 is TGTGCCTGGACCCCGGACAGGGGGCAAAATTCACCCCTCCACTTT.

J is TRBJ1-1 and V is TRBV11-3; D is perhaps TRBD1 (6 bases). V gave up 5 bases and J gave up 3 bases, with 16 bases separating them. Germline loops: CDR1 SGHNT, CDR2 YENEEA. The CDR3 contains 15 residues. The CDR3 DNA follows: TGTGCCAGCAGCACCGGGGGAGGGGGGCACACTGAAGCTTTCTTT. It is translated as CASSTGGGGHTEAFF.

The genes are TRBV28 and TRBJ1-4, with D hard to call. This CDR3 comprises 14 residues. Trimming removed 3 bases at V and 7 bases at J, with 12 bases between. Germline V gene lookup returns CDR1 MDHEN and CDR2 SYDVKM. Written as DNA, the CDR3 is TGTGCCAGCAGTTTGTACCCAGGTGCTGAAAAACTGTTTTTT. Its protein product is CASSLYPGAEKLFF. The full variable domain, with the rest looked up from reference TRBV28 and TRBJ1-4, is DVKVTQSSRYLVKRTGEKVFLECVQDMDHENMFWYRQDPGLGLRLIYFSYDVKMKEKGDIPEGYSVSREKKERFSLILESASTNQTSMYLCASSLYPGAEKLFFGSGTQLSVL.

This clone was seen a handful of times. The genes are TRBV2 and TRBJ1-6; 7 bases match TRBD1. Germline V gives CDR1 SNHLY, CDR2 FYNNEI. The trim removed 8 bases at V and 9 bases at J, leaving 28 bases unmatched. This CDR3 spans 20 amino acids. CDR3 DNA sequence: TGTGCCAGCCGCCCCCAAAGCCTTTGGCCGCGCCGGGACAGAAGTTCACCCCTCCACTTT. This gives the protein CASRPQSLWPRRDRSSPLHF. Full variable domain (outside the CDR3, taken from reference TRBV2 and TRBJ1-6): EPEVTQTPSHQVTQMGQEVILRCVPISNHLYFYWYRQILGQKVEFLVSFYNNEISEKSEIFDDQFSVERPDGSNFTLKIRSTKLEDSAMYFCASRPQSLWPRRDRSSPLHFGNGTRLTVT.

This sequence joins TRBV25-1 and TRBJ2-7; possible D gene TRBD1, 5 bases. V lost 7 bases and J lost 4, with 14 bases in between. The CDR3 has 13 amino acids. The germline V gene has CDR1 MGHDK and CDR2 SYGVNS. DNA for the CDR3: TGTGCCAGCAATACCAACCAGGGTTACGAGCAGTACTTC. This translates into CASNTNQGYEQYF.

The chain has TRBV7-8 and TRBJ2-7; perhaps TRBD1 as D (5 bases). The CDR3 sequence is 15 residues long. In germline, CDR1 is SGHVS, CDR2 FQNEAQ. Trimming removed 5 bases at V and 1 base at J, with 15 bases between. CDR3 sequence: CASSPRTQQSYEQYF. The CDR3 DNA follows: TGTGCCAGCAGCCCCAGGACACAACAATCCTACGAGCAGTACTTC.

Written as DNA, the CDR3 is TGTGCCAGCGGCAGGGACAGGGATAACGAGCAGTTCTTC. It specifies CASGRDRDNEQFF. The rearrangement joins TRBV7-3 to TRBJ2-1; 9 nucleotides align to TRBD1. This CDR3 is 13 amino acids long. Germline V gene sequence: CDR1 SGHTA, CDR2 FQGTGA. V lost 8 bases to trimming and J lost 10 bases; unmatched junction nucleotides: 9.

This clone was seen only a few times. The J gene is TRBJ2-3, the V gene TRBV7-3, with D maybe TRBD1 (6 bases). The CDR3 is 14 amino acids. The V gene's germline CDR1 is SGHTA and CDR2 FQGTGA. Trimming left V 5 bases short and J 5 bases short, with 14 bases between. CDR3: CASSRTGQGDTQYF. CDR3 bases: TGTGCCAGCAGCCGGACGGGACAAGGAGATACGCAGTATTTT. Variable domain in full (rest from reference TRBV7-3 and TRBJ2-3): GAGVSQTPSNKVTEKGKYVELRCDPISGHTALYWYRQSLGQGPEFLIYFQGTGAADDSGLPNDRFFAVRPEGSVSTLKIQRTERGDSAVYLCASSRTGQGDTQYFGPGTRLTVL.

This chain connects TRBV27 to TRBJ2-3; D may be TRBD1 (5 bases). Per germline, CDR1 MNHEY and CDR2 SMNVEV (reference sequence). The CDR3 runs to 13 residues. Trimming took 6 bases from V and 8 from J, leaving 15 bases between them. CDR3 in DNA: TGTGCCAGCAGCGACCAGGGTACGGTTACGCAGTATTTT. Translating gives CASSDQGTVTQYF.

The CDR3 region is CASSALGVAPEAFF. The CDR3 DNA sequence: TGTGCCAGCAGTGCTCTCGGGGTAGCGCCTGAAGCTTTCTTT. The chain is built from TRBV2 and TRBJ1-1; no clear D. Trimming removed 4 bases at V and 6 bases at J, with 15 bases between. CDR3 length: 14 amino acids. In germline, CDR1 is SNHLY, CDR2 FYNNEI.

The gene calls are TRBV19 and TRBJ2-1; D not resolved. Looked up from germline, CDR1 is LNHDA and CDR2 is SQIVND (reference sequence). The V gene lost 7 bases and the J gene lost 7 bases, with 8 bases spanning the gap. The CDR3 runs to 11 residues. For the CDR3, the DNA is TGTGCCAGTAATTGGAGAAATGAGCAGTTCTTC. Its protein product is CASNWRNEQFF.

This chain connects TRBV11-1 to TRBJ1-4, with a tentative D call TRBD1 (5 bases). V gave up 5 bases and J gave up 7 bases, with 11 bases separating them. There are 13 residues in the CDR3. Germline lookup yields CDR1 SGHAT and CDR2 FQDESV (reference sequence). The CDR3 DNA follows: TGTGCCAGCAGCGTGGACAACCCTGAAAAACTGTTTTTT. This gives the protein CASSVDNPEKLFF. Filled out from reference TRBV11-1 and TRBJ1-4, the complete variable domain reads EAEVAQSPRYKITEKSQAVAFWCDPISGHATLYWYRQILGQGPELLVQFQDESVVDDSQLPKDRFSAERLKGVDSTLKIQPAELGDSAMYLCASSVDNPEKLFFGSGTQLSVL.

The chain links TRBV5-1 to TRBJ2-3; 11 bases line up with TRBD2. Germline CDR1 SGHRS, CDR2 YFSETQ. This CDR3 contains 15 residues. V was clipped by 7 bases and J by 0 bases; unmatched bases: 4. Here the CDR3 reads CASSLAGASTDTQYF. The CDR3 DNA reads as TGCGCCAGCTCACTAGCGGGGGCCAGCACAGATACGCAGTATTTT.

V gene TRBV7-2 combines with J gene TRBJ2-5; a possible D gene is TRBD1 (5 bases). V was pared by 5 bases and J by 3 bases, with 13 bases between. Per germline, CDR1 SGHTA and CDR2 FQGNSA. The CDR3 has 14 amino acids. This CDR3 is CASSQTTAKETQYF. The CDR3 DNA sequence: TGTGCCAGCAGCCAAACGACAGCAAAAGAGACCCAGTACTTC.

This clone was observed a few times. The chain carries TRBV6-1 and TRBJ1-2, with unresolved D. The CDR3 covers 13 residues. Germline V gene data show CDR1 as MNHNS and CDR2 as SASEGT. The V gene lost 3 bases and the J gene lost 0 bases, with 5 bases spanning the gap. The CDR3 protein is CASSEASNYGYTF. CDR3 sequence (DNA): TGTGCCAGCAGTGAGGCATCTAACTATGGCTACACCTTC.

V usage is TRBV7-9 and J usage is TRBJ2-7; TRBD2 matches 7 bases. V trimming: 5 bases; J trimming: 6 bases; junction bases outside the gene matches: 7. This CDR3 has 13 residues. Germline CDR1 reads SEHNR; CDR2 reads FQNEAQ (reference sequence). Here the CDR3 DNA reads TGTGCCAGCAGCCCCAGACTAGCCACCGAGCAGTACTTC. Translated: CASSPRLATEQYF.

The chain links TRBV5-1 to TRBJ2-1; the match to TRBD2 covers 11 bases. This CDR3 is 19 amino acids long. CDR1 and CDR2 (germline): SGHRS, YFSETQ. The ends lost 5 bases at V and 6 bases at J; junction bases unmatched: 19. CDR3 protein: CASRSRLAGLPPVLNEQFF. The CDR3 region has the DNA TGCGCCAGCAGATCCAGACTAGCGGGGTTACCCCCAGTTCTCAATGAGCAGTTCTTC. Variable domain in full (rest from reference TRBV5-1 and TRBJ2-1): KAGVTQTPRYLIKTRGQQVTLSCSPISGHRSVSWYQQTPGQGLQFLFEYFSETQRNKGNFPGRFSGRQFSNSRSEMNVSTLELGDSALYLCASRSRLAGLPPVLNEQFFGPGTRLTVL.

The rearrangement joins TRBV10-1 to TRBJ2-3; 8 bases align to TRBD2. CDR1 is WNHNN, CDR2 SYGVQD, per germline (reference sequence). V trimming: 4 bases; J trimming: 6 bases; junction bases outside the gene matches: 6. The CDR3 contains 14 residues. This CDR3 is CASSVGTSADTQYF. CDR3 DNA sequence: TGCGCCAGCAGTGTAGGGACTAGTGCGGATACGCAGTATTTT.

V is TRBV7-4 and J is TRBJ2-7, with D possibly matching TRBD1 (7 bases). CDR1 and CDR2 (germline): SGHVT, SQSDAQ. The CDR3 extends over 19 amino acids. Trimming shortened V by 1 base and J by 6 bases, and 28 bases separated the two germline ends. The CDR3 DNA reads as TGTGCCAGCAGCTTAGAGGAGGGGGCAGGTGGAGTTAGGCTACGCGAGCAGTACTTC. It codes for CASSLEEGAGGVRLREQYF.

V and J are TRBV28 and TRBJ1-1; D is unresolved. With 8 bases removed from V and 0 bases from J, the gap between germline ends came to 10 bases. Per germline, CDR1 MDHEN and CDR2 SYDVKM. CDR3 length equals 13 residues. CDR3 protein: CASRPTLNTEAFF. The CDR3 bases are TGTGCCAGCCGCCCCACTTTGAACACTGAAGCTTTCTTT.

This clone was found once. The chain carries TRBV19 and TRBJ1-6; 10 bases map to TRBD1. Losses at the gene ends were 0 bases for V and 9 bases for J; bases not matched to a gene: 5. The CDR3 sequence is 16 residues long. From germline, CDR1 is LNHDA and CDR2 SQIVND (reference sequence). The CDR3 protein is CASSIDRDRGLSPLHF. CDR3 coding DNA: TGTGCCAGTAGTATAGATCGGGACAGGGGTCTTTCACCCCTCCACTTT.